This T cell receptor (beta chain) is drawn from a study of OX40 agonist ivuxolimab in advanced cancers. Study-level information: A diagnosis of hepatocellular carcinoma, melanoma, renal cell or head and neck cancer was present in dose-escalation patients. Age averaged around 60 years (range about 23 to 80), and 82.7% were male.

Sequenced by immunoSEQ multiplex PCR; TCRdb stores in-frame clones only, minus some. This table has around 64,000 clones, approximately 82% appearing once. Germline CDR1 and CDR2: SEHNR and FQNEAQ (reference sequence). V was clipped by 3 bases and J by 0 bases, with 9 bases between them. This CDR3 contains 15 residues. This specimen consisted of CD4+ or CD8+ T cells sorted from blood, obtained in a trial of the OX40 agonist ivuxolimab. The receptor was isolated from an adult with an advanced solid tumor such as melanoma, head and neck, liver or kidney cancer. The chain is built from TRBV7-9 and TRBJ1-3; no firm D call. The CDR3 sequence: CASSFGPASGNTIYF. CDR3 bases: TGTGCCAGCAGCTTCGGACCAGCCTCTGGAAACACCATATATTTT.